This is a list of T cell receptor beta chains from one sample in a study of blood T cell repertoires in COVID-19. TCRdb's table, derived via immunoSEQ multiplex PCR, lists solely in-frame clones and lacks some. The sample holds 100,000 to 150,000 clones, roughly 75% seen once. Sequencing was performed on peripheral blood. Receptor source: a man between 60 and 70 years old with active or convalescent COVID-19. CDR3s leave out the opening cysteine and the closing phenylalanine or tryptophan. The size entry is marked missing in some rows and otherwise reads once, few, many or a size class.

J gene: TRBJ1-1
V gene: TRBV14
clone size: few
CDR3 protein: ASSQGLGTEAF

J gene: TRBJ1-1
V gene: TRBV7-2
clone size: -
CDR3 protein: ASLRGQLNTEAF

J gene: TRBJ2-3
V gene: TRBV7-2
clone size: -
CDR3 protein: ASSASGRRTDTQY

J gene: TRBJ2-7
V gene: TRBV7-2
clone size: -
CDR3 protein: ASSLDQASYEQY

J gene: TRBJ2-3
V gene: TRBV3-1/TRBV3-2
clone size: few
CDR3 protein: ASSHGGSRTDTQY

J gene: TRBJ2-4
V gene: TRBV5-6
clone size: once
CDR3 protein: ASSTQGMAKNIQY

J gene: TRBJ2-5
V gene: TRBV27
clone size: -
CDR3 protein: ASRTGTEETQY

J gene: TRBJ2-1
V gene: TRBV19
clone size: -
CDR3 protein: ASTSKLAESYNEQF

J gene: TRBJ2-1
V gene: TRBV13
clone size: many
CDR3 protein: ASPSGSNEQF

J gene: TRBJ2-2
V gene: TRBV7-3
clone size: -
CDR3 protein: ASSLGQGSTGELF

J gene: TRBJ1-1
V gene: TRBV29-1
clone size: -
CDR3 protein: SAFTGNTEAF

J gene: TRBJ1-4
V gene: TRBV2
clone size: medium-sized
CDR3 protein: ASRLTGSTNEKLF

J gene: TRBJ2-7
V gene: TRBV6-5
clone size: -
CDR3 protein: ASTYSGSSYEQY

J gene: TRBJ2-3
V gene: TRBV7-3
clone size: once
CDR3 protein: ASSPLGGTDTQY

J gene: TRBJ1-5
V gene: TRBV27
clone size: -
CDR3 protein: ASSPGLSNQPQH

J gene: TRBJ2-7
V gene: TRBV5-1
clone size: few
CDR3 protein: ASSLGTEGAEQY

J gene: TRBJ2-2
V gene: TRBV27
clone size: -
CDR3 protein: ASRGRAGTGELF

J gene: TRBJ1-4
V gene: TRBV4-3
clone size: -
CDR3 protein: ASSHAQGAGEKLF

J gene: TRBJ2-1
V gene: TRBV4-1
clone size: -
CDR3 protein: ASSLRRGYNEQF

J gene: TRBJ2-7
V gene: TRBV6-4
clone size: -
CDR3 protein: AIQTSGRSGAYEQY

J gene: TRBJ2-7
V gene: TRBV7-9
clone size: -
CDR3 protein: ASSSQGNEQY

J gene: TRBJ1-1
V gene: TRBV27
clone size: once
CDR3 protein: ASRPTAGEAF

J gene: TRBJ2-3
V gene: TRBV5-1
clone size: -
CDR3 protein: ASSTDGRTSTDTQY

J gene: TRBJ2-2
V gene: TRBV6-2/TRBV6-3
clone size: -
CDR3 protein: ASSTRGLAGDTGELF

J gene: TRBJ2-1
V gene: TRBV30
clone size: -
CDR3 protein: AWRQGEAYNEQF

J gene: TRBJ1-5
V gene: TRBV19
clone size: once
CDR3 protein: ASSIGSQPQH

J gene: TRBJ2-7
V gene: TRBV5-1
clone size: -
CDR3 protein: ASSVRLALSYEQY

J gene: TRBJ2-3
V gene: TRBV4-1
clone size: once
CDR3 protein: ASSQEREEVDTQY

J gene: TRBJ2-7
V gene: TRBV7-6
clone size: -
CDR3 protein: ASSLFGTGSSYEQY

J gene: TRBJ1-1
V gene: TRBV9
clone size: -
CDR3 protein: ASSVGPGAEAF

J gene: TRBJ2-1
V gene: TRBV11-3
clone size: once
CDR3 protein: ASSPGLAGVREQF

J gene: TRBJ2-1
V gene: TRBV7-3
clone size: -
CDR3 protein: ASSSLAKNEQF

J gene: TRBJ1-6
V gene: TRBV21-1
clone size: -
CDR3 protein: ASSPHHRISPLH

J gene: TRBJ1-5
V gene: TRBV6-5
clone size: many
CDR3 protein: ASAGSSLGNQPQH

J gene: TRBJ1-1
V gene: TRBV18
clone size: -
CDR3 protein: ASSPDRGNTEAF

J gene: TRBJ1-5
V gene: TRBV7-2
clone size: -
CDR3 protein: ASSPEAGNQPQH

J gene: TRBJ2-3
V gene: TRBV28
clone size: -
CDR3 protein: ASSFRGPSTDTQY

J gene: TRBJ2-2
V gene: TRBV13
clone size: -
CDR3 protein: ASSPGDGANTGELF

J gene: TRBJ2-3
V gene: TRBV18
clone size: -
CDR3 protein: ASSPWSSTDTQY

J gene: TRBJ2-5
V gene: TRBV28
clone size: once
CDR3 protein: ASSLEPGQETQY

J gene: TRBJ2-7
V gene: TRBV6-5
clone size: -
CDR3 protein: ASSSPGFYEQY

J gene: TRBJ1-1
V gene: TRBV28
clone size: -
CDR3 protein: ASSLRQNTEAF

J gene: TRBJ1-5
V gene: TRBV7-2
clone size: -
CDR3 protein: ASSVTDLQPQH

J gene: TRBJ2-7
V gene: TRBV5-4
clone size: few
CDR3 protein: ASSPREASYEQY

J gene: TRBJ1-1
V gene: TRBV7-2
clone size: -
CDR3 protein: ASSLIPDRAAEAF

J gene: TRBJ2-5
V gene: TRBV4-1
clone size: -
CDR3 protein: ASSQGGVWETQY

J gene: TRBJ2-3
V gene: TRBV28
clone size: -
CDR3 protein: ASTLRLAFTDTQY

J gene: TRBJ2-7
V gene: TRBV2
clone size: -
CDR3 protein: ASSENGLASYEQY

J gene: TRBJ1-4
V gene: TRBV7-9
clone size: -
CDR3 protein: ASSLLAGGKLF

J gene: TRBJ2-3
V gene: TRBV5-1
clone size: -
CDR3 protein: ASSSDTGTDTQY

J gene: TRBJ1-2
V gene: TRBV19
clone size: -
CDR3 protein: ASSILTVNYGYT

J gene: TRBJ1-2
V gene: TRBV3-1/TRBV3-2
clone size: few
CDR3 protein: ASSAIGTGNSGYT

J gene: TRBJ2-1
V gene: TRBV6-2/TRBV6-3
clone size: -
CDR3 protein: ASSYSTSGSAPYNEQF

J gene: TRBJ1-2
V gene: TRBV5-1
clone size: -
CDR3 protein: ASSWGRTGDGYT